These 8 T cell receptor beta chains came from one sample sequenced in a study of T-cell memory formation after mild COVID-19 (dated by TCRdb to the early 2020s). Receptor libraries were prepared by 5' RACE. The listed sequencing device is Illumina NovaSeq 6000. TCRdb cleaned the public reads at Q25 with fastp, built clones with MiXCR and kept in-frame beta chains. Identical CDR3 proteins give one entry, which carries the most common genes and DNA. The sample contains 350,000 to 500,000 distinct CDR3 sequences, roughly 18% of them found a single time. 20% to 25% of the sample is in the top ten clones. The sequenced material came from PBMCs or a T cell subset sorted from them (not recorded which). The receptors come from a man younger than 30 who had mild COVID-19 (a few samples of this study predate the infection). The sample titles of this study are shuffled in the database, so cell type and time point are left out; the donor was told from shared clones.

This clonotype turned up a few times. The chain combines TRBV12-3 or TRBV12-4 with TRBJ2-2, with D perhaps matching TRBD1 (6 bases). V was clipped by 6 bases and J by 7 bases, with 12 bases between them. The CDR3 runs to 13 residues. The CDR3 here is CASRTQGYGELFF. CDR3 nucleotides: TGTGCCAGCAGAACCCAGGGGTACGGGGAGCTGTTTTTT.

This clonotype turned up a few times. The chain recombines TRBV4-1 with TRBJ2-3; D might be TRBD1 (6 bases). The CDR3 has 16 amino acids. Per germline, CDR1 MGHRA and CDR2 YSYEKL. The V gene lost 5 bases and the J gene lost 8 bases, with 23 bases spanning the gap. Written as DNA, the CDR3 is TGCGCCAGCAGCTCCAGGGGTGGGGTCCCCCCGGCTACGCAGTATTTT. It translates to CASSSRGGVPPATQYF.

This chain uses TRBV7-2 with TRBJ1-1; 7 bases fit TRBD1. With V trimmed by 4 bases and J by 0 bases, 5 bases remained unmatched. The CDR3 loop spans 15 amino acids. Looked up from germline, CDR1 is SGHTA and CDR2 is FQGNSA. The chain's CDR3 is CASSSTGTLNTEAFF. DNA for the CDR3: TGTGCCAGCAGCTCGACAGGGACCTTGAACACTGAAGCTTTCTTT. The full variable domain, rest sourced from reference TRBV7-2 and TRBJ1-1, is GAGVSQSPSNKVTEKGKDVELRCDPISGHTALYWYRQSLGQGLEFLIYFQGNSAPDKSGLPSDRFSAERTGGSVSTLTIQRTQQEDSAVYLCASSSTGTLNTEAFFGQGTRLTVV.

This clonotype was recorded only once. The chain has TRBV28 and TRBJ1-4, with a possible D match to TRBD1 (5 bases). Germline assignment: CDR1 MDHEN and CDR2 SYDVKM. Trimming shortened V by 7 bases and J by 8 bases, and 20 bases separated the two germline ends. The CDR3 is made up of 15 amino acids. The CDR3 region is CASMLASGWDEKLFF. CDR3 sequence (DNA): TGTGCCAGCATGCTGGCCAGCGGCTGGGACGAAAAACTGTTTTTT. The full variable domain, its missing parts supplied by reference TRBV28 and TRBJ1-4, is DVKVTQSSRYLVKRTGEKVFLECVQDMDHENMFWYRQDPGLGLRLIYFSYDVKMKEKGDIPEGYSVSREKKERFSLILESASTNQTSMYLCASMLASGWDEKLFFGSGTQLSVL.

V and J are TRBV2 and TRBJ2-5; no clear D. The CDR3 sequence is 13 residues long. Germline-derived CDR1 and CDR2 are SNHLY and FYNNEI. With 6 bases removed from V and 7 bases from J, the gap between germline ends came to 15 bases. The DNA of the CDR3 is TGTGCCAGCAGCGATACCAATGGTGGGACCCAGTACTTC. Amino acids: CASSDTNGGTQYF.

This clonotype was observed a few times. The chain is built from TRBV6-5 and TRBJ1-2; D remains ambiguous. This CDR3 has 13 amino acids. From germline, CDR1 is MNHEY and CDR2 SVGAGI. The V end was cut by 5 bases, the J end by 4 bases, with 11 bases between. CDR3 DNA: TGTGCCAGCAGTCCGGACCCGGTCTATGGCTACACCTTC. This encodes CASSPDPVYGYTF.

The chain recombines TRBV28 with TRBJ2-7; D remains ambiguous. CDR3 length: 15 amino acids. V dropped 4 bases and J dropped 3 bases, with 16 bases sitting between them. Germline assignment: CDR1 MDHEN and CDR2 SYDVKM. This CDR3 is CASSYPLYNYYEQYV. The CDR3 bases are TGTGCCAGCAGTTACCCCTTATATAACTACTACGAGCAGTACGTC.

The chain links TRBV6-2 or TRBV6-3 to TRBJ1-5, with a possible D match to TRBD1 (5 bases). V dropped 6 bases and J dropped 3 bases, with 9 bases sitting between them. CDR1 is MNHEY and CDR2 is SVGEGT in the germline V gene. The CDR3 totals 13 residues. CDR3 in DNA: TGTGCCAGCAGCCAGACAGACAATCAGCCCCAGCATTTT. Protein sequence: CASSQTDNQPQHF.